Reported below is one TCR beta chain. Its specific antigen is unknown. Compared with germline, one end of the junction differs, possibly owing to a read error. The germline V gene yields SGHDT for CDR1 and YYEEEE for CDR2. The CDR3 spans 18 residues, from the cysteine through the phenylalanine. Only the CDR3 DNA stays, 54 bases, in frame from base 1. Healthy HIV-negative adults with no recently reported acute infections or vaccinations were included as donors. Only Caucasian adults living in Nashville, Tennessee, USA were represented among the donors. CD4+ T cells were enriched by magnetic negative selection; naive cells were then positively selected on CD45RA, and the negative fraction formed the memory subset. Blood was obtained by leukapheresis, after which PBMCs were separated by Ficoll-Histopaque density gradient centrifugation and cryopreserved in liquid nitrogen vapor phase. Analytical flow cytometry was used to check the purity and quantity of every magnetically sorted T cell population. Each sorted fraction had its genomic DNA isolated and then quantified by UV absorbance on a Nanodrop 2000c.

The record originates from a study of shared clonotypes between healthy human individuals (dated by TCRdb to 2020 to 2022). Regarding the research as a whole: The cohort comprised a couple of women and a few men aged 18 to 49 years. For each donor, three plates each were used for CD4 naive and CD4 memory, two plates were used for CD8 naive, and one plate was used for CD8 memory. Blood TCR repertoires of roughly five healthy adults were deeply sequenced to estimate repertoire size and the extent of clonotype sharing between individuals. To increase sequencing depth and limit assay-specific biases, different laboratories used diverse techniques to prepare libraries and sequence TCR repertoires. Between about 0.8 and 9 billion PBMCs per donor were obtained by leukapheresis. Study-wide findings and limitations: Larger estimated clonotype richness was generally found for naive subsets than for memory subsets. Even with the large sequencing depth, rarefaction of the sorted-subset datasets indicated that sequencing was incomplete. Approximately 4.8% of naive CD4, 3% to 4% of naive CD8, about 2.5% of memory CD4, and 0.4% of memory CD8 clonotypes were shared across several donors. Sampling was restricted to blood, and TCR repertoires in tissue are likely to differ from TCR repertoires in blood. Based on pairwise subsampling, the degree of clonotype sharing among donors was expected to be affected by sequencing depth. The genetic and exposure-history diversity represented was limited by the small number of donors. Clonotypes shared by all four sorted-subset donors showed higher generation probabilities than non-shared clonotypes.

Using the deep immunoSEQ assay, TCR CDR3 regions were amplified from genomic DNA by multiplex PCR. Genomic DNA extracted from each cell subset was distributed evenly over all wells of several immunoSEQ 96-well plates, and each plate served as one replicate. For sorted subsets, about 200 ng genomic DNA, equal to 30,000 to 35,000 T cell genomes, was loaded into each replicate PCR. Purified libraries were quantified with a Qubit 3.0 fluorometer, sized on a Bioanalyzer 2100, and re-quantified with the KAPA Library Quantification kit. Each immunoSEQ 96-well plate was sequenced on its own single-read 150-cycle Illumina NextSeq 550 flow cell. Processing in the source paper ran as follows. Because the immunoSEQ output held only junctional sequences and lacked quality scores, the filtering could not match the filtering applied to full-length reads. Sequences were annotated with PyIR, a Python wrapper for IgBLAST v1.9, and V/J genes and CDR3 were assigned using IMGT germline references. Reads were removed for weak V/J assignments (E-value above 1e-6), missing CDR3, stop codons, out-of-frame junctions, or ambiguous translated residues. V3J clonotypes were defined by identical inferred V gene, J gene, and CDR3 amino acid sequence. Percentage overlap between repertoires was computed as shared unique clonotypes divided by the size of the smaller repertoire. Richness of each repertoire was evaluated using RTK rarefaction, the Chao1 estimator, and Recon v2.1 estimates of unobserved clonotypes. Generation probabilities for all TCRbeta clonotypes obtained by the gDNA method from a handful of donors were computed using OLGA. TCRdb retrieved this table from immuneACCESS and kept in-frame rearrangements only. Not all clones are present; in checked studies, unresolved V genes account for under half, and no reason is known for the remainder. That table supplies the V and J calls and clone size; D and trimming were determined from the DNA. This sample gives 2,500,000 or so clones in total; 85% to 95% of them show up just once. Clones ranked in the top ten supply 0.37% of the sample.

Here the chain combines TRBV5-6 and TRBJ1-1; 6 matching bases give a weak D call of TRBD1. The specimen sequenced was naive CD4+ T cells from PBMCs. The sample's cell subset or site, from its label and the paper: CD45RA+ positively selected. The receptor comes from a young man in good health. Some clones in this sample may be carry-over from other donors' samples. Here is the DNA: TGTGCCAGCAGTTTGGGGGGGGCTCGCCGGGCCCCGAGGACTGAAGCTTTCTTT. Translation gives CASSLGGARRAPRTEAFF.